This entry concerns a single T cell receptor beta chain. TCRdb's table, derived via immunoSEQ multiplex PCR, lists solely in-frame clones and lacks some. This sample has about 400,000 clones, with around 87% found just once. The CDR3 is 14 residues long. The trim removed 4 bases at V and 1 base at J, leaving 3 bases unmatched. CDR1 is LGHDT, CDR2 YNNKEL, per germline (reference sequence). Enrolled through a virtual design, the participants were between 18 and 89 years of age and came from approximately 25 US areas. Participants' own reports of clinical history determined their cohort assignment. The data were taken from a study of blood T cell repertoires in COVID-19.

Sequencing was performed on PBMCs or T cells enriched from blood (not recorded which). The rearrangement uses TRBV3-1 (or the pseudogene TRBV3-2) and TRBJ1-1; TRBD1 matches at 7 bases. The sequence was obtained from a man aged 35 to 55 in a cohort exposed to, infected with or recovered from COVID-19 (not recorded which). The CDR3 DNA sequence: TGTGCCAGCAGCCTCGGGACAGCGAACACTGAAGCTTTCTTT. It is translated as CASSLGTANTEAFF.